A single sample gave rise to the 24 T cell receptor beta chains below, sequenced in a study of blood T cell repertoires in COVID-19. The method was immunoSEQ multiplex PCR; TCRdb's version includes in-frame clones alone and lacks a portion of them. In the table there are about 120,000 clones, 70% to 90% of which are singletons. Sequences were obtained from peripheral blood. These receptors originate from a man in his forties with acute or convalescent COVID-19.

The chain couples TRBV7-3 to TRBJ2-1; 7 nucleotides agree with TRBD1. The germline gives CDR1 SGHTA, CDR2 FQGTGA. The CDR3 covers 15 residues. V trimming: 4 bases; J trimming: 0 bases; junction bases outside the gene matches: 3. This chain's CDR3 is CASSSQGRSYNEQFF. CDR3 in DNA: TGTGCCAGCAGCTCACAGGGGCGCTCCTACAATGAGCAGTTCTTC.

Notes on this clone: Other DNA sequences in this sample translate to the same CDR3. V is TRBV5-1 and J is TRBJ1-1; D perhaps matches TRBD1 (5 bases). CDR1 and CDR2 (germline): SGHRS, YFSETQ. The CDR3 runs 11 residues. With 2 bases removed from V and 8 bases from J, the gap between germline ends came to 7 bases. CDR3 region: CASSLGAEAFF. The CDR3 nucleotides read TGCGCCAGCAGCTTAGGGGCCGAAGCTTTCTTT.

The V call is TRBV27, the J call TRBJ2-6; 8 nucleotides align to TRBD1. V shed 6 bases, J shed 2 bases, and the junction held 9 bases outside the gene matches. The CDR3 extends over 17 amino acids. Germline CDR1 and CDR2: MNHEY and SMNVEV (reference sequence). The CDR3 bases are TGTGCCAGCAGCCCCGGACAGGGACGAGCTGGGGCCAACGTCCTGACTTTC. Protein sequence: CASSPGQGRAGANVLTF.

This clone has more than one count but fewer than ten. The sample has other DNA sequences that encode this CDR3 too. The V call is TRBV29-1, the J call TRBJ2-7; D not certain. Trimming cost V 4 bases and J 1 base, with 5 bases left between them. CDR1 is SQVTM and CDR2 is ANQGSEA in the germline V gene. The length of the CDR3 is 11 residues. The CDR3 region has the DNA TGCAGCGTTGGGCAGTCCTACGAGCAGTACTTC. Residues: CSVGQSYEQYF.

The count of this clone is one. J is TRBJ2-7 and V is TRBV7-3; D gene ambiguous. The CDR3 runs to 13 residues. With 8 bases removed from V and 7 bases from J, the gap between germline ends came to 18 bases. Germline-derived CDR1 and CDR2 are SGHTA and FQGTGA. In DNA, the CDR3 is TGTGCCAGCTCCCTATTTTATTCGGAGGAGCAGTACTTC. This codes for CASSLFYSEEQYF.

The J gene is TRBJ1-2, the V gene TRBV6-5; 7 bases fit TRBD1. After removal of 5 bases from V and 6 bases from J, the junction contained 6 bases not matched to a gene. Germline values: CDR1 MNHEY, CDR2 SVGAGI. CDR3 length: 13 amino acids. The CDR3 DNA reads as TGTGCCAGCAGTAGTAGGGGGCGCGATGGCTACACCTTC. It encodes CASSSRGRDGYTF.

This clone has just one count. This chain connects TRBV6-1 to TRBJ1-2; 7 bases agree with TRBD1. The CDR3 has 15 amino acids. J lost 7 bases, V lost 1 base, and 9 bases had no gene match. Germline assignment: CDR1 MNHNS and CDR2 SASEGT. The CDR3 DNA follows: TGTGCCAGCAGTGAAGGTGCAGGGGGGCTTGTTGGCTACACCTTC. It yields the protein CASSEGAGGLVGYTF.

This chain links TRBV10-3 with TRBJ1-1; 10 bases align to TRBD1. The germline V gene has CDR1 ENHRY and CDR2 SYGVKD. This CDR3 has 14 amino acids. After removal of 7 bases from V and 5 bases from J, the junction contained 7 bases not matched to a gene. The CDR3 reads CAINDRGQGTEAFF. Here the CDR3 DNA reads TGTGCCATCAACGACAGGGGGCAGGGGACTGAAGCTTTCTTT.

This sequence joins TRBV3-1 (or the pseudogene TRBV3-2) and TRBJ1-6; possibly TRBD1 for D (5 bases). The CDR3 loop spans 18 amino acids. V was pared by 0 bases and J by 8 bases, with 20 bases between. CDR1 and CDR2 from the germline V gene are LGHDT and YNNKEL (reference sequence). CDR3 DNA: TGTGCCAGCAGCCAAGATCTGGATGTGGGGACTTCGGATTCACCCCTCCACTTT. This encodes CASSQDLDVGTSDSPLHF.

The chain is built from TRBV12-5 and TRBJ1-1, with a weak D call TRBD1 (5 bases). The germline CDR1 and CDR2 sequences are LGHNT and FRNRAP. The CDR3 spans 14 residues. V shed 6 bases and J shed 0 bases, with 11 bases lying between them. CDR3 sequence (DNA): TGTGCTAGTGGCCCCGACAGCATGAACACTGAAGCTTTCTTT. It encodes CASGPDSMNTEAFF.

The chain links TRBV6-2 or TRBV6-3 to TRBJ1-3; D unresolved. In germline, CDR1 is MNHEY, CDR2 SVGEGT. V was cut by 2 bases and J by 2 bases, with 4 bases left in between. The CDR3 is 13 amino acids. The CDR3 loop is CASSYGPGNTIYF. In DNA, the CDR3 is TGTGCCAGCAGTTACGGGCCTGGAAACACCATATATTTT.

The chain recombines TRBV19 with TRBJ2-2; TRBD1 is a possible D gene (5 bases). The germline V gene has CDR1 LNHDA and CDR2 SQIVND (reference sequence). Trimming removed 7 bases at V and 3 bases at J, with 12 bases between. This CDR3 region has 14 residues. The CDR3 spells CASKMVRDTGELFF. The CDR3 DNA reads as TGTGCCAGTAAGATGGTCAGGGACACCGGGGAGCTGTTTTTT.

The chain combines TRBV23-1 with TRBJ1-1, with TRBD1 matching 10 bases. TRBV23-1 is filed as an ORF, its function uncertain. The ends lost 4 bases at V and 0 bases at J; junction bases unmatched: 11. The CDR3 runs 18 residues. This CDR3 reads CASSPQFRDRGLNTEAFF. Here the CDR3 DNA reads TGCGCCAGCAGTCCCCAGTTCCGGGACAGGGGTCTGAACACTGAAGCTTTCTTT.

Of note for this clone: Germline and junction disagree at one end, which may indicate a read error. The CDR3 spells CASSLAGGASNEKLFF. CDR3 DNA: TGTGCCAGCAGCCTAGCTGGAGGGGCCTCTAATGAAAAACTGTTTTTT. This rearrangement joins TRBV7-9 to TRBJ1-4, with D possibly being TRBD1 (5 bases). Germline CDR1 is SEHNR and CDR2 is FQNEAQ (reference sequence). CDR3 length: 16 residues. The whole variable domain, filled in from reference TRBV7-9 and TRBJ1-4, reads DTGVSQNPRHKITKRGQNVTFRCDPISEHNRLYWYRQTLGQGPEFLTYFQNEAQLEKSRLLSDRFSAERPKGSFSTLEIQRTEQGDSAMYLCASSLAGGASNEKLFFGSGTQLSVL.

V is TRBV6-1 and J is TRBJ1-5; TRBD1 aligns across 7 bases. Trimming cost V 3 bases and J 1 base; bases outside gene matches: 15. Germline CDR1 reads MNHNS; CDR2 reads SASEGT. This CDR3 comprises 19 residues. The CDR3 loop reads CASSDRRTGVLESNQPQHF. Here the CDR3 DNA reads TGTGCCAGCAGTGACCGGCGAACAGGGGTGCTCGAAAGCAATCAGCCCCAGCATTTT.

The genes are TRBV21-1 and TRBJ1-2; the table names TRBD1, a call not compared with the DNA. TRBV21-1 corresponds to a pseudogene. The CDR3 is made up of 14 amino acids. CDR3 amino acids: CASSGQVINYGYTF. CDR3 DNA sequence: TGTGCCAGCAGCGGACAGGTCATTAACTATGGCTACACCTTC.

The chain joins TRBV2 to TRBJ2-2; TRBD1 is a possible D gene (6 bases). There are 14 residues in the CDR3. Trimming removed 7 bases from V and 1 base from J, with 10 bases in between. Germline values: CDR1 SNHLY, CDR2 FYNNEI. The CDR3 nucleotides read TGTGCCAGCATTCCGGACAGGAACACCGGGGAGCTGTTTTTT. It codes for CASIPDRNTGELFF.

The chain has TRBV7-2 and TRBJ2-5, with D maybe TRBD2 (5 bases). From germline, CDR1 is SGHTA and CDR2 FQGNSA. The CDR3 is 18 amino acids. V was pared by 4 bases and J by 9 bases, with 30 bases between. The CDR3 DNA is TGTGCCAGCAGCTCTAGCCTTACGGGTTGGGAAGGCGGACGGGCCCAGTACTTC. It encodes CASSSSLTGWEGGRAQYF.

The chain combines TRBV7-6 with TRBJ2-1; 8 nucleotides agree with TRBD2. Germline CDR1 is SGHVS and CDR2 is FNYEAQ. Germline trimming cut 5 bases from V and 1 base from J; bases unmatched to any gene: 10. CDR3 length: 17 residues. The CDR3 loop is CASSLQPGLGSYNEQFF. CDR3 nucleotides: TGTGCCAGCAGCCTCCAACCGGGACTAGGGTCCTACAATGAGCAGTTCTTC. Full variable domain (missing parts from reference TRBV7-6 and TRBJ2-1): GAGVSQSPRYKVTKRGQDVALRCDPISGHVSLYWYRQALGQGPEFLTYFNYEAQQDKSGLPNDRFSAERPEGSISTLTIQRTEQRDSAMYRCASSLQPGLGSYNEQFFGPGTRLTVL.

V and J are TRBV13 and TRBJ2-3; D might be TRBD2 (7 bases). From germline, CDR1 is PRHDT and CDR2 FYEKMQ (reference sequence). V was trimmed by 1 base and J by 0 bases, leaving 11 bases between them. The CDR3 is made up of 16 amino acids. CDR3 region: CASSLAAGASTDTQYF. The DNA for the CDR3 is TGTGCCAGCAGCTTAGCGGCGGGGGCTAGCACAGATACGCAGTATTTT. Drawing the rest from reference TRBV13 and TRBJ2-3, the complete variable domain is AAGVIQSPRHLIKEKRETATLKCYPIPRHDTVYWYQQGPGQDPQFLISFYEKMQSDKGSIPDRFSAQQFSDYHSELNMSSLELGDSALYFCASSLAAGASTDTQYFGPGTRLTVL.

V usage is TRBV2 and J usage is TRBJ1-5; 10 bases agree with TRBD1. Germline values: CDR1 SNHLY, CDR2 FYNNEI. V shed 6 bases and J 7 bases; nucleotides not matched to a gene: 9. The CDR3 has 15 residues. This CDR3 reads CASSQQTGGGQPQHF. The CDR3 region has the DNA TGTGCCAGCAGCCAACAGACAGGGGGCGGACAGCCCCAGCATTTT.

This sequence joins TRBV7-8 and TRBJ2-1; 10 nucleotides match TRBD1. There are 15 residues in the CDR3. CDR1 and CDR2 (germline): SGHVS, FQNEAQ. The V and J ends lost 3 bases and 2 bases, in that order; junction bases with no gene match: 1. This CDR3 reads CASSFDRGPYNEQFF. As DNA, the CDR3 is TGTGCCAGCAGCTTCGACAGGGGGCCCTACAATGAGCAGTTCTTC.

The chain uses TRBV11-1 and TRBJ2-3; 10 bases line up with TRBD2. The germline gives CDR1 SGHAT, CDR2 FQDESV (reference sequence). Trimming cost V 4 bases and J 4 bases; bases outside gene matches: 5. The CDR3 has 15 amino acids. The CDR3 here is CASSWGTSGADTQYF. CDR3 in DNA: TGTGCCAGCAGCTGGGGTACTAGCGGGGCAGATACGCAGTATTTT. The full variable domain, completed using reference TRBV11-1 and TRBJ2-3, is EAEVAQSPRYKITEKSQAVAFWCDPISGHATLYWYRQILGQGPELLVQFQDESVVDDSQLPKDRFSAERLKGVDSTLKIQPAELGDSAMYLCASSWGTSGADTQYFGPGTRLTVL.

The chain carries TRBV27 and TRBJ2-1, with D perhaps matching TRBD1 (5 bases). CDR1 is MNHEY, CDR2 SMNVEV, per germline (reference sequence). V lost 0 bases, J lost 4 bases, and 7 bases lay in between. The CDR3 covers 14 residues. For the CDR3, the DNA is TGTGCCAGCAGTTTATCAGGGGCATACAATGAGCAGTTCTTC. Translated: CASSLSGAYNEQFF.